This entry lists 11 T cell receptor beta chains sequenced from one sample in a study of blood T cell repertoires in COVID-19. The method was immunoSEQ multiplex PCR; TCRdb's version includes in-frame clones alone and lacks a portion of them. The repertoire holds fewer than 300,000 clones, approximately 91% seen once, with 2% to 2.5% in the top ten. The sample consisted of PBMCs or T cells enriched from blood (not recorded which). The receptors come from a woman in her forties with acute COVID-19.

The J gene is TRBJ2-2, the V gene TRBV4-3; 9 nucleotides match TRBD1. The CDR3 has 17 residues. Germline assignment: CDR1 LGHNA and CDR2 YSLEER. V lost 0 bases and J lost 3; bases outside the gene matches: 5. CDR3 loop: CASSQDLDRGHTGELFF. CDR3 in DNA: TGCGCCAGCAGCCAAGATTTGGACAGGGGTCACACCGGGGAGCTGTTTTTT.

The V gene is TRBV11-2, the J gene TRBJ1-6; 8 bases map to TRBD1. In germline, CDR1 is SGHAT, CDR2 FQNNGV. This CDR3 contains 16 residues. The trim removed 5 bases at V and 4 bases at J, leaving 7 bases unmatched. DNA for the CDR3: TGTGCCAGCAGCCCGCAACAGGGGGTGTATAATTCACCCCTCCACTTT. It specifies CASSPQQGVYNSPLHF.

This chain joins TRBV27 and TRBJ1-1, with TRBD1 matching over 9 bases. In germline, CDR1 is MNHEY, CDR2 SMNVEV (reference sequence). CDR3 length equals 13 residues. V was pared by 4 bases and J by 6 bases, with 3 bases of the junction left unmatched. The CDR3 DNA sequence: TGTGCCAGCAGTTGGGGGACAGGGTCTGAAGCTTTCTTT. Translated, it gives CASSWGTGSEAFF.

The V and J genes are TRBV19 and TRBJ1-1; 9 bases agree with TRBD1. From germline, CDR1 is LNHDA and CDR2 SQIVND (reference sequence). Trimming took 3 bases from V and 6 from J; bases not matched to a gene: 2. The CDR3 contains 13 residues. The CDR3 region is CASSIGTGSEAFF. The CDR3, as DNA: TGTGCCAGTAGTATCGGGACAGGGTCTGAAGCTTTCTTT.

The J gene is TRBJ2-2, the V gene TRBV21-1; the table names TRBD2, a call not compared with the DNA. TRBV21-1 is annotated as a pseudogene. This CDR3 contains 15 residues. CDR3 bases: TGTGCCAGCAGCCGCGTAAGCGGTTACACCGGGGAGCTGTTTTTT. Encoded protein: CASSRVSGYTGELFF.

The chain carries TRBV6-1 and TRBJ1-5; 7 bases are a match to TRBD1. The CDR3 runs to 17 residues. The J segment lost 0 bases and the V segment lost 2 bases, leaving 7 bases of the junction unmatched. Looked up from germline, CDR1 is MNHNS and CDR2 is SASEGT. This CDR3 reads CASSERAGGNSNQPQHF. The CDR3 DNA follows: TGTGCCAGCAGTGAACGGGCAGGGGGGAATAGCAATCAGCCCCAGCATTTT.

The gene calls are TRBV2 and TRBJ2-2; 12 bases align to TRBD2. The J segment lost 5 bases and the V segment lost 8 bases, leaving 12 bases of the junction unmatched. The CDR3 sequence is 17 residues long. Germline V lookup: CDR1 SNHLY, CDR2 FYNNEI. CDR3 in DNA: TGTGCCAGCCGACACCGAAAACTAGCGGGGGGAACCGGGGAGCTGTTTTTT. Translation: CASRHRKLAGGTGELFF.

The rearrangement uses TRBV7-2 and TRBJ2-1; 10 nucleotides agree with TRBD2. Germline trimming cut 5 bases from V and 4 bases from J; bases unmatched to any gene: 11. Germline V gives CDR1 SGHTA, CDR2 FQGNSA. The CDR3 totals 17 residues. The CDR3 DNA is TGTGCCAGCAGCGCAGCGGCCTCTAGCGGGAGTTACAATGAGCAGTTCTTC. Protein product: CASSAAASSGSYNEQFF.

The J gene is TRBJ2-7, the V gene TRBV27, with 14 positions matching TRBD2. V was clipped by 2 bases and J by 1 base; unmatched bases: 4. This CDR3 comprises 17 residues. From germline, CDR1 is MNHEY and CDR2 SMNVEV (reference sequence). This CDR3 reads CASSLLGTSGGSYEQYF. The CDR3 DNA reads TGTGCCAGCAGTTTACTTGGGACTAGCGGGGGTTCCTACGAGCAGTACTTC.

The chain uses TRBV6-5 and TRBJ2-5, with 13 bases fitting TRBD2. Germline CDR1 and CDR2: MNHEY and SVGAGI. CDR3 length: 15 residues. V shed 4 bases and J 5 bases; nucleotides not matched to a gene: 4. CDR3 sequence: CASSSLAGGVETQYF. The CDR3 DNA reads TGTGCCAGCAGTTCACTAGCGGGGGGGGTTGAGACCCAGTACTTC.

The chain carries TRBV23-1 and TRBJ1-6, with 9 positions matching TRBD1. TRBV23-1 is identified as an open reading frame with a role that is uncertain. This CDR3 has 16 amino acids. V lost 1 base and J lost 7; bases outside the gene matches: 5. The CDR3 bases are TGCGCCAGCAGTCAATATCGGGGACAGGGCAATTCACCCCTCCACTTT. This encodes CASSQYRGQGNSPLHF.